Listed below are T cell receptor beta chains from one sample, sequenced in a study of T cell repertoires in cytomegalovirus infection. No antigen is known for these receptors. TCRdb processed the reads anew with MiXCR; each CDR3 protein has one entry. This sample yields just under 500,000 distinct CDR3 sequences, of which about 33% are seen a single time; 15% to 20% belongs to the top ten. The sequences come from cultured PBMCs, collected from culture after CMV antigen stimulation. These receptors were collected from a human donor in good health (CMV status not recorded). Some clones in this sample may be carry-over from other donors' samples. Each CDR3 is given with its conserved first and last residue. The order of the fields is D gene, V gene, J gene, clone size, CDR3 DNA, CDR3 protein. A D gene is named only where the DNA matches it firmly. Some rows mark clone size as missing; the rest say once, few, many or name a class of expanded clone.

TRBD1	TRBV29-1	TRBJ1-6	NA	TGCAGCGTGCGGACAGGGGAAGGTTCACCCCTCCACTTT	CSVRTGEGSPLHF
NA	TRBV20-1	TRBJ2-1	NA	TGCAGTGCTAGAGATGACCTCCTCTACAATGAGCAGTTCTTC	CSARDDLLYNEQFF
NA	TRBV6-1	TRBJ2-1	NA	TGTGCCAGCAGTGGCAGGGGTAGCTCCTACAATGAGCAGTTCTTC	CASSGRGSSYNEQFF
NA	TRBV4-2	TRBJ2-3	few	TGTGCCAGCAGCCAAGATATTCCAGGCCAAGTGAGTGAAGATACGCAGTATTTT	CASSQDIPGQVSEDTQYF
NA	TRBV12-3/TRBV12-4	TRBJ1-5	NA	TGTGCCAGCAGTTTCCTCCAGGGCAATCAGCCCCAGCATTTT	CASSFLQGNQPQHF
TRBD2	TRBV4-1	TRBJ2-3	NA	TGCGCCAGCAGCCAAGACGTAGGCGGGAGGGTTGCCGCAGATACGCAGTATTTT	CASSQDVGGRVAADTQYF
TRBD1	TRBV27	TRBJ2-2	NA	TGTGCCAGCAGAGTTTCAGGGGGCCTGAACACCGGGGAGCTGTTTTTT	CASRVSGGLNTGELFF
NA	TRBV28	TRBJ1-5	NA	TGTGCCAGCAGTCCCCCCTTTCGACAGCGCAATCAGCCCCAGCATTTT	CASSPPFRQRNQPQHF
NA	TRBV2	TRBJ2-7	NA	TGTGCCAGCAGTGCGGACGCAGCCGCGTACGAGCAGTACTTC	CASSADAAAYEQYF
NA	TRBV28	TRBJ2-1	NA	TGTGCCAGCAGTTCGTTTAGCGGCTACAATGAGCAGTTCTTC	CASSSFSGYNEQFF
NA	TRBV7-2	TRBJ2-5	NA	TGTGCCAACAGTTACGGGGAGACCCAGTACTTC	CANSYGETQYF
TRBD1	TRBV19	TRBJ1-2	few	TGTGCCAGTAGTACGACAGGGGAATATGGCTACACCTTC	CASSTTGEYGYTF
NA	TRBV15	TRBJ2-2	NA	TGTGCCACCAGCAGACCTCGCGGCAGAACCAACACCGGGGAGCTGTTTTTT	CATSRPRGRTNTGELFF
TRBD1	TRBV25-1	TRBJ1-6	NA	TGTGCCAGCAGTAAAACAGGGGGTCCCAGTTCACCCCTCCACTTT	CASSKTGGPSSPLHF
TRBD1	TRBV7-2	TRBJ2-2	NA	TGTGCCAGCAGCGAAACCTCGGCAGGGGGCACCGGGGAGCTGTTTTTT	CASSETSAGGTGELFF
TRBD1	TRBV18	TRBJ2-6	NA	TGTGCCAGCTCGCTCGACAGGGGGCGAGGGGCCAACGTCCTGACTTTC	CASSLDRGRGANVLTF
NA	TRBV7-2	TRBJ2-1	NA	TGTGCCAGCAGCATCGACCAGTCCTCCTACAATGAGCAGTTCTTC	CASSIDQSSYNEQFF
TRBD2	TRBV5-1	TRBJ2-7	few	TGCGCCAGCAGCTCCCTGGGGCGGGAGGGCCTCGAGCAGTACTTC	CASSSLGREGLEQYF
NA	TRBV6-5	TRBJ1-4	NA	TGTGCCAGCAGTTACTCATTGACTCTAAACCGAGAAAAACTGTTTTTT	CASSYSLTLNREKLFF
NA	TRBV4-3	TRBJ1-2	few	TGCGCCAGCAGCCAAGTGGGGCAGTACGATGGCTACACCTTC	CASSQVGQYDGYTF
TRBD1	TRBV12-3/TRBV12-4	TRBJ1-5	few	TGTGCCAGCAGTAATACAGGGGGCCATCAGCCCCAGCATTTT	CASSNTGGHQPQHF
NA	TRBV7-2	TRBJ1-5	many	TGTGCCAGCAGCTTATGGAGTGTCAGCAATCAGCCCCAGCATTTT	CASSLWSVSNQPQHF
NA	TRBV12-3/TRBV12-4	TRBJ2-2	NA	TGTGCCAGCAATTCCCAGCGAGACCGCGGCGAGCTGTTTTTT	CASNSQRDRGELFF
NA	TRBV4-3	TRBJ2-7	few	TGCGCCAGCAGCCAAGACACAGGGAGATCCGAGCAGTACTTC	CASSQDTGRSEQYF
NA	TRBV7-2	TRBJ1-2	NA	TGTGCCAGCAGCCTTAACCCTACAGGGAACTATGGCTACACCTTC	CASSLNPTGNYGYTF
TRBD1	TRBV6-5	TRBJ1-6	few	TGTGCCAGCAGTTACTCTTTGACAGGGAGCTCCTATAATTCACCCCTCCACTTT	CASSYSLTGSSYNSPLHF
TRBD1	TRBV25-1	TRBJ2-3	few	TGTGCCAGCAGCCGACAGGGGTTCACAGATACGCAGTATTTT	CASSRQGFTDTQYF
TRBD1	TRBV28	TRBJ1-2	few	TGTGCCAGCAGTACAGGGGGCGGCTACACCTTC	CASSTGGGYTF
NA	TRBV6-2/TRBV6-3	TRBJ1-5	NA	TGTGCCAGCAGTTACTCGACTAGGGGACAGCCCCAGCATTTT	CASSYSTRGQPQHF
NA	TRBV28	TRBJ2-7	NA	TGTGCCAGCAGTACAGGGATCTCCTACGAGCAGTACTTC	CASSTGISYEQYF
NA	TRBV4-3	TRBJ2-1	few	TGCGCCAGCAGCCAAGTAAGGGCGGTGGGGAATGAGCAGTTCTTC	CASSQVRAVGNEQFF
NA	TRBV6-5	TRBJ1-6	NA	TGTGCCAGCAGTGCCCGGGGGAATTCACCCCTCCACTTT	CASSARGNSPLHF
NA	TRBV19	TRBJ1-1	many	TGTGCCAGTAGCCCCACTAGGATGAACACTGAAGCTTTCTTT	CASSPTRMNTEAFF
NA	TRBV28	TRBJ1-4	few	TGTGCCAGCAGGAGTGCGGGGGAGGGGGGTGAAAAACTGTTTTTT	CASRSAGEGGEKLFF
TRBD1	TRBV6-6	TRBJ2-1	NA	TGTGCCAGCAGTTACGCCGGGACAGGTGGAAATGAGCAGTTCTTC	CASSYAGTGGNEQFF
TRBD2	TRBV7-8	TRBJ2-5	NA	TGTGCCAGCAGCCCCAAGATAAGGCTAGCGGGAGAGACCCAGTACTTC	CASSPKIRLAGETQYF
TRBD2	TRBV7-2	TRBJ2-5	few	TGTGCCAGCAGCCAGAGCGGGAGTCGGCAAGAGACCCAGTACTTC	CASSQSGSRQETQYF
TRBD1	TRBV7-2	TRBJ2-6	few	TGTGCCAGCAGACAGGGGGCGACTGGGGCCAACGTCCTGACTTTC	CASRQGATGANVLTF
NA	TRBV7-2	TRBJ1-3	NA	TGTGCCAGCAGCGGTCCCTTTGGGACCTCCATATATTTT	CASSGPFGTSIYF
NA	TRBV12-3/TRBV12-4	TRBJ2-3	many	TGTGCCAGCAGCCAGGGGGGGGGCCCAGATACGCAGTATTTT	CASSQGGGPDTQYF
TRBD2	TRBV19	TRBJ2-2	NA	TGTGCCAGTAGTGCGTGGACTAGCGGTGCGAACACCGGGGAGCTGTTTTTT	CASSAWTSGANTGELFF